This T cell receptor beta chain comes out of a study of blood T cell repertoires in COVID-19. A few counts support this clone. The table came from immunoSEQ multiplex PCR; TCRdb's copy has only in-frame clones and leaves some out. The table records 200,000 to 250,000 clones, around 85% of them present only once. Germline assignment: CDR1 SGHRS and CDR2 YFSETQ. The CDR3 totals 14 residues. The V gene lost 0 bases and the J gene lost 5 bases, with 11 bases spanning the gap. The source of this sequence is a woman aged 50 to 60 in a cohort exposed to, infected with or recovered from COVID-19 (not recorded which). This chain links TRBV5-1 with TRBJ2-5, with a possible D match to TRBD1 (5 bases). Sequences were obtained from PBMCs or T cells enriched from blood (not recorded which). CDR3 coding DNA: TGCGCCAGCAGCTTGGGATGGGCAGGGGAGACCCAGTACTTC. Residues: CASSLGWAGETQYF.